The sequence of this T cell receptor (beta chain) was determined in a study of blood T cell repertoires in COVID-19. Study as a whole: Samples of COVID-19 (acute and convalescent) were obtained from the United States, Italy and Spain. The analysed material was cDNA or gDNA that came from T cells, B-cell-depleted T cells, or PBMCs.

Original processing methods: Nucleated cell number was recorded as an estimate derived from reference gene primer amplification. Clones were read by immunoSEQ multiplex PCR, and TCRdb kept only the in-frame ones, dropping some. V and J calls and clone size follow that table, whereas D and trimming were derived from the DNA. There are approximately 140,000 clones in the sample; about four fifths occur only once, and around 2.2% lies in the top ten. The germline CDR1 and CDR2 sequences are SGDLS and YYNGEE. V was clipped by 4 bases and J by 4 bases; unmatched bases: 11. CDR3 length equals 16 residues. The receptor was derived from a man aged 65 to 79 with acute or convalescent COVID-19. The chain carries TRBV9 and TRBJ2-5; 9 nucleotides match TRBD1. Sequenced material: peripheral blood. The CDR3 loop reads CASSPPGQGFAETQYF. DNA of the CDR3: TGTGCCAGCAGCCCCCCGGGACAGGGTTTTGCAGAGACCCAGTACTTC.